The 24 T cell receptor beta chains below come from one sample, sequenced in a study of identifying expanded T cells in peripheral blood. Using immunoSEQ multiplex PCR, the repertoire was profiled, and TCRdb retains in-frame clones only, with some absent. This sample has tens of thousands of clones, with approximately 90% found just once. Source material: blood. These receptor sequences come from a person aged 18 to 75 in good health.

The chain uses TRBV4-3 and TRBJ2-7, with D perhaps TRBD2 (7 bases). The CDR3 has 15 amino acids. The germline V gene has CDR1 LGHNA and CDR2 YSLEER. V was clipped by 1 base and J by 2 bases, with 12 bases between them. CDR3 sequence (DNA): TGCGCCAGCAGCCAAGGGTTAGGGGGGGCCTACGAGCAGTACTTC. It codes for CASSQGLGGAYEQYF.

The chain couples TRBV28 to TRBJ1-1; 10 nucleotides line up with TRBD1. Germline CDR1 MDHEN, CDR2 SYDVKM. Trimming took 5 bases from V and 4 from J; bases not matched to a gene: 7. This CDR3 spans 15 amino acids. The CDR3 protein is CASSTWGQGFTEAFF. In DNA, the CDR3 is TGTGCCAGCAGTACTTGGGGACAGGGGTTCACTGAAGCTTTCTTT.

J is TRBJ1-1 and V is TRBV7-9; D is ambiguous. The CDR3 covers 13 residues. Germline-derived CDR1 and CDR2 are SEHNR and FQNEAQ (reference sequence). Trimming removed 3 bases at V and 6 bases at J, with 11 bases between. The DNA of the CDR3 is TGTGCCAGCAGCTTGGGGATAAGGTCTGAAGCTTTCTTT. Translation: CASSLGIRSEAFF.

This clone has a single count. The J gene is TRBJ2-3, the V gene TRBV6-6; weak D call: TRBD2 (7 bases). This CDR3 has 16 residues. The V end lost 11 bases, the J end lost 3 bases, and 24 bases lay between the germline ends. CDR1 is MNHNY, CDR2 SVGAGI, per germline (reference sequence). Written as DNA, the CDR3 is TGTGCCGGGCAAAGCGGGCCAGGGAGGGGGACAGATACGCAGTATTTT. Its protein product is CAGQSGPGRGTDTQYF.

There are a few counts of this clone. The chain employs TRBV28 and TRBJ2-7; unclear D gene. The CDR3 extends over 11 amino acids. From germline, CDR1 is MDHEN and CDR2 SYDVKM. Between the trimmed V and J ends, which lost 1 base and 3 bases, there was a span of 1 base. The CDR3 spells CASSLFYEQYF. The CDR3 DNA is TGTGCCAGCAGTTTATTCTACGAGCAGTACTTC.

V gene TRBV18 combines with J gene TRBJ2-7, with TRBD2 as a possible D gene (6 bases). Germline lookup yields CDR1 KGHSH and CDR2 LQKENI. V was shortened by 1 base and J by 6 bases, with 10 bases between the two germline ends. This CDR3 spans 13 amino acids. CDR3 bases: TGTGCCAGCTCACCACGGGTGGAGGGCGAGCAGTACTTC. Translation: CASSPRVEGEQYF.

This clone showed up just a few times. This chain uses TRBV7-8 with TRBJ1-6, with no clear D. The V gene lost 5 bases and the J gene lost 14 bases, with 16 bases spanning the gap. Germline V gives CDR1 SGHVS, CDR2 FQNEAQ. CDR3 length: 13 amino acids. CDR3 sequence (DNA): TGTGCCAGCAGCCCGATTTGGGCCTTAACCCTCCACTTT. Its translation is CASSPIWALTLHF.

This chain connects TRBV2 to TRBJ2-7; D could derive from TRBD1 or TRBD2 (5 bases each). Between the trimmed V and J ends, which lost 0 bases and 0 bases, there was a span of 9 bases. The CDR3 has 15 residues. Per the germline V gene, CDR1 is SNHLY and CDR2 is FYNNEI. DNA of the CDR3: TGTGCCAGCAGTGAAGCGGGGACGAGCTCCTACGAGCAGTACTTC. This translates into CASSEAGTSSYEQYF.

The chain joins TRBV28 to TRBJ2-5; 12 nucleotides match TRBD2. The junction had 5 bases not matched to a gene; V was cut back by 4 bases and J by 5 bases. CDR1 MDHEN and CDR2 SYDVKM come from the germline V gene. The CDR3 runs 15 residues. The CDR3 region has the DNA TGTGCCAGCAGTTCACTAGCGGGGGGTTCTGAGACCCAGTACTTC. It encodes CASSSLAGGSETQYF.

The rearrangement joins TRBV21-1 to TRBJ1-1; TRBD1, the table's D call, was not compared with the DNA. TRBV21-1 is described as a pseudogene. The CDR3 totals 14 residues. CDR3 loop: CASRRQGGNTEAFF. CDR3 DNA: TGTGCCAGCAGGAGGCAGGGGGGGAACACTGAAGCTTTCTTT.

On this clone itself: Because the CDR3 is missing its conserved closing phenylalanine or tryptophan, this is likely a read error. The DNA is omitted, as the CDR3 cannot be located on it reliably, and the CDR3 follows TCRdb's listing. The chain combines TRBV7-2 with TRBJ2-7; the D call in the table, TRBD1, was not verified against the DNA. Germline CDR1 is SGHTA and CDR2 is FQGNSA. Termini included, the CDR3 measures 11 amino acids. The CDR3 is CASSSRDRGGS.

The chain's CDR3 is CASSPLGPTGAQDYGYTF. Here the CDR3 DNA reads TGTGCCAGCTCACCACTGGGACCGACAGGGGCGCAGGACTATGGCTACACCTTC. The chain carries TRBV18 and TRBJ1-2; TRBD1 aligns across 8 bases. The CDR3 loop spans 18 amino acids. From germline, CDR1 is KGHSH and CDR2 LQKENI. J lost 3 bases, V lost 1 base, and 13 bases had no gene match. Together with reference TRBV18 and TRBJ1-2, the CDR3 gives the full variable domain: NAGVMQNPRHLVRRRGQEARLRCSPMKGHSHVYWYRQLPEEGLKFMVYLQKENIIDESGMPKERFSAEFPKEGPSILRIQQVVRGDSAAYFCASSPLGPTGAQDYGYTFGSGTRLTVV.

The chain combines TRBV5-1 with TRBJ2-5, with D unresolved. The germline gives CDR1 SGHRS, CDR2 YFSETQ. The CDR3 is made up of 14 amino acids. The V end was cut by 0 bases, the J end by 2 bases, with 8 bases between. The CDR3 DNA is TGCGCCAGCAGCTTGGCCTTCTTTCAAGAGACCCAGTACTTC. Translated, it gives CASSLAFFQETQYF.

This rearrangement joins TRBV5-1 to TRBJ2-1; no clear D. This CDR3 is 14 amino acids long. The germline CDR1 and CDR2 sequences are SGHRS and YFSETQ. Trimming cost V 4 bases and J 5 bases, with 13 bases left between them. The CDR3 loop is CASSLWAKNNEQFF. The CDR3 DNA reads TGCGCCAGCAGCCTTTGGGCCAAAAACAATGAGCAGTTCTTC.

The chain employs TRBV5-5 and TRBJ1-1; 7 positions match TRBD1. This CDR3 has 15 amino acids. Germline CDR1 SGHKS, CDR2 YYEKEE (reference sequence). V dropped 4 bases and J dropped 2; count of bases not matched to a gene: 8. The CDR3 bases are TGTGCCAGCAGCCTTTACGACAGGGTAAACACTGAAGCTTTCTTT. Translated: CASSLYDRVNTEAFF.

The J gene is TRBJ2-5, the V gene TRBV6-6, with 8 bases aligning to TRBD2. The CDR3 is 14 residues long. V was clipped by 5 bases and J by 4 bases; unmatched bases: 6. Per the germline V gene, CDR1 is MNHNY and CDR2 is SVGAGI (reference sequence). CDR3: CASSRIRGGETQYF. CDR3 sequence (DNA): TGTGCCAGCAGTCGTATACGGGGGGGAGAGACCCAGTACTTC.

The chain employs TRBV6-5 and TRBJ2-2; TRBD1 might be the D (6 bases). The V end was cut by 0 bases, the J end by 0 bases, with 8 bases between. The CDR3 extends over 16 amino acids. Germline CDR1 is MNHEY and CDR2 is SVGAGI. The CDR3 region is CASSYSRGSNTGELFF. DNA of the CDR3: TGTGCCAGCAGTTACTCAAGGGGGTCGAACACCGGGGAGCTGTTTTTT.

The CDR3 DNA reads as TGCGCCAGCAGCCTCTTTTACGGACAGGGGAGAATCGATGGCTACACCTTC. Encoded protein: CASSLFYGQGRIDGYTF. This chain joins TRBV4-1 and TRBJ1-2, with 9 bases fitting TRBD1. CDR1 and CDR2 (germline): MGHRA, YSYEKL. With 4 bases clipped from V and 6 bases from J, the junction kept 15 bases outside the gene matches. The CDR3 loop spans 17 amino acids.

DNA of the CDR3: TGCGCCAGCAGCCAAGACTGGACAGGGGGGGTTCAGCCCCAGCATTTT. It is translated as CASSQDWTGGVQPQHF. V is TRBV4-3 and J is TRBJ1-5; 10 bases are a match to TRBD1. This CDR3 comprises 16 residues. Germline CDR1 and CDR2: LGHNA and YSLEER. After removal of 0 bases from V and 6 bases from J, the junction contained 5 bases not matched to a gene.

This clone came up once. This rearrangement joins TRBV30 to TRBJ1-2, with D maybe TRBD1 (6 bases). V was pared by 4 bases and J by 0 bases, with 21 bases between. Germline V gene sequence: CDR1 GTSNPN, CDR2 SVGIG (reference sequence). This CDR3 is 17 amino acids long. The CDR3 DNA reads TGTGCCTGGAACCTGGAACTGGGACACCCAACTAACTATGGCTACACCTTC. As protein: CAWNLELGHPTNYGYTF. The whole variable domain, filled in from reference TRBV30 and TRBJ1-2, reads SQTIHQWPATLVQPVGSPLSLECTVEGTSNPNLYWYRQAAGRGLQLLFYSVGIGQISSEVPQNLSASRPQDRQFILSSKKLLLSDSGFYLCAWNLELGHPTNYGYTFGSGTRLTVV.

The chain carries TRBV2 and TRBJ2-1; possible D gene TRBD1, 5 bases. The germline V and J ends were trimmed by 1 base and 6 bases, with 16 bases remaining between them. CDR3 length equals 16 residues. Germline V gives CDR1 SNHLY, CDR2 FYNNEI. The CDR3: CASSEERQGGANEQFF. In DNA form, the CDR3 reads TGTGCCAGCAGTGAAGAAAGGCAGGGTGGAGCCAATGAGCAGTTCTTC.

The chain combines TRBV18 with TRBJ2-7; 8 nucleotides align to TRBD1. Trimming took 6 bases from V and 5 from J; bases not matched to a gene: 3. CDR3 size: 12 residues. CDR1 and CDR2 from the germline V gene are KGHSH and LQKENI. The CDR3 coding sequence is TGTGCCAGCTCGCAGGACAGGGACGAGCAGTACTTC. As protein: CASSQDRDEQYF.

This chain connects TRBV5-1 to TRBJ1-1; D is perhaps TRBD1 (6 bases). CDR1 and CDR2 from the germline V gene are SGHRS and YFSETQ. Between the trimmed V and J ends, which lost 5 bases and 0 bases, there was a span of 14 bases. The CDR3 runs 15 residues. The CDR3 DNA follows: TGCGCCAGCAGGGAGAACAGGGCCATGAACACTGAAGCTTTCTTT. Translation: CASRENRAMNTEAFF.

For the CDR3, the DNA is TGTGCCAGCAGCTTATCAGCGGGGGGCCGTAGATTCCAAGAGACCCAGTACTTC. Translated: CASSLSAGGRRFQETQYF. This rearrangement joins TRBV5-4 to TRBJ2-5, with 9 bases aligning to TRBD2. Germline V CDR1 and CDR2: SGHNT, YYREEE (reference sequence). The CDR3 contains 18 residues. V gave up 2 bases and J gave up 1 base; unmatched junction bases: 12.